A single sample gave rise to the 27 T cell receptor beta chains below, sequenced in a study of blood T cell repertoires in COVID-19. Profiled with immunoSEQ multiplex PCR; TCRdb holds only in-frame clones, not every one. The data show about 120,000 clones, approximately 87% seen once. The source material was peripheral blood. The receptors were sampled from a woman aged 45-65 years with acute or convalescent COVID-19.

J is TRBJ2-6 and V is TRBV11-3, with 10 bases fitting TRBD1. After removal of 7 bases from V and 3 bases from J, the junction contained 6 bases not matched to a gene. Germline V lookup: CDR1 SGHNT, CDR2 YENEEA. This CDR3 contains 16 residues. This CDR3 is CASTRQGALGANVLTF. The CDR3, as DNA: TGTGCCAGCACTAGACAGGGGGCGCTTGGGGCCAACGTCCTGACTTTC.

This clone occurred once. The CDR3 sequence is CASSPQGSGYGYTF. The CDR3 coding sequence is TGCGCCAGCAGCCCCCAGGGAAGTGGCTATGGCTACACCTTC. J is TRBJ1-2 and V is TRBV4-1, with D possibly being TRBD1 (5 bases). The V end lost 4 bases, the J end lost 4 bases, and 13 bases lay between the germline ends. The CDR3 is made up of 14 amino acids. The germline V gene encodes CDR1 MGHRA and CDR2 YSYEKL.

This clone has just one count. This chain uses TRBV14 with TRBJ1-6; TRBD1 agrees at 7 bases. The CDR3 is 14 amino acids. The J segment lost 5 bases and the V segment lost 4 bases, leaving 2 bases of the junction unmatched. Germline assignment: CDR1 SGHDN and CDR2 FVKESK. The CDR3 DNA reads as TGTGCCAGCAGCCCCGGGACAGATAATTCACCCCTCCACTTT. Translating it yields CASSPGTDNSPLHF.

CDR3 loop: CASSLEGWGSIYGYTF. As DNA, the CDR3 is TGTGCCAGCAGCTTAGAGGGTTGGGGCTCGATCTATGGCTACACCTTC. The rearrangement joins TRBV7-9 to TRBJ1-2; maybe TRBD1 (5 bases). Trimming pared 1 base from V and 4 bases from J, leaving 16 bases between. This CDR3 has 16 amino acids. The germline V gene has CDR1 SEHNR and CDR2 FQNEAQ (reference sequence).

The rearrangement links TRBV6-2 or TRBV6-3 to TRBJ2-4, with a tentative D call TRBD2 (7 bases). There are 16 residues in the CDR3. The germline V gene has CDR1 MNHEY and CDR2 SVGEGT. V was pared by 3 bases and J by 0 bases, with 12 bases between. DNA for the CDR3: TGTGCCAGCAGTTATTCCGGGGGGCTAGCCAAAAACATTCAGTACTTC. It encodes CASSYSGGLAKNIQYF.

The rearrangement uses TRBV2 and TRBJ2-2; D might be TRBD2 (5 bases). V was trimmed by 5 bases and J by 2 bases, leaving 15 bases between them. The CDR3 covers 16 residues. Germline CDR1 SNHLY, CDR2 FYNNEI. CDR3 in amino acids: CASSSRVARNTGELFF. As DNA, the CDR3 is TGTGCCAGCAGTTCCCGGGTAGCGAGAAACACCGGGGAGCTGTTTTTT.

This clone came up a few times. The V and J genes are TRBV19 and TRBJ2-7; tentatively, D is TRBD2 (6 bases). CDR1 is LNHDA and CDR2 is SQIVND in the germline V gene (reference sequence). The V end lost 6 bases, the J end lost 7 bases, and 19 bases lay between the germline ends. This CDR3 has 14 amino acids. CDR3: CASSLGGDRREQYF. The CDR3 DNA reads TGTGCCAGTAGCCTGGGCGGGGATAGGCGTGAGCAGTACTTC.

About this clone: This CDR3 is also generated by other DNA sequences in the sample. J is TRBJ2-3 and V is TRBV9; no clear D gene. V dropped 0 bases and J dropped 2 bases, with 16 bases sitting between them. The CDR3 totals 17 residues. The germline V gene has CDR1 SGDLS and CDR2 YYNGEE. CDR3 bases: TGTGCCAGCAGCGTAGGACGAAGAACTCGACACACAGATACGCAGTATTTT. Its translation is CASSVGRRTRHTDTQYF.

The rearrangement links TRBV13 to TRBJ1-2; 7 positions agree with TRBD1. Germline CDR1 reads PRHDT; CDR2 reads FYEKMQ (reference sequence). The CDR3 totals 15 residues. The junction had 12 bases not matched to a gene; V was cut back by 3 bases and J by 8 bases. CDR3 in amino acids: CASSFRGGREKGYTF. CDR3 DNA: TGTGCCAGCAGCTTCAGAGGGGGCAGGGAGAAAGGCTACACCTTC.

The gene calls are TRBV10-1 and TRBJ2-1; D is ambiguous. The V end was cut by 3 bases, the J end by 9 bases, with 15 bases between. Germline assignment: CDR1 WNHNN and CDR2 SYGVQD (reference sequence). The CDR3 loop spans 14 amino acids. The CDR3 spells CASSDVASVGEQFF. The CDR3 nucleotides are TGCGCCAGCAGTGATGTCGCCAGCGTAGGTGAGCAGTTCTTC.

The chain carries TRBV5-1 and TRBJ1-1; D not certain. V gave up 1 base and J gave up 3 bases, with 13 bases separating them. Germline CDR1 reads SGHRS; CDR2 reads YFSETQ. The CDR3 consists of 15 residues. CDR3 protein: CASSLYGTMDTEAFF. As DNA, the CDR3 is TGCGCCAGCAGCTTGTACGGTACGATGGACACTGAAGCTTTCTTT.

This clone has a single count. The rearrangement uses TRBV10-2 and TRBJ1-2; D might be TRBD1 (5 bases). This CDR3 has 15 amino acids. The V gene lost 5 bases and the J gene lost 4 bases, with 17 bases spanning the gap. From germline, CDR1 is WSHSY and CDR2 SAAADI. The CDR3, as DNA: TGCGCCAGCAGTTCCCAGCAGGGAAATATCTATGGCTACACCTTC. Amino acids: CASSSQQGNIYGYTF.

This chain joins TRBV7-9 and TRBJ1-1, with unresolved D. The CDR3 has 13 amino acids. V was pared by 3 bases and J by 2 bases, with 7 bases between. The germline CDR1 and CDR2 sequences are SEHNR and FQNEAQ (reference sequence). The CDR3 DNA is TGTGCCAGCAGCTTTGGGAGAAACACTGAAGCTTTCTTT. Amino acids: CASSFGRNTEAFF.

This rearrangement joins TRBV6-5 to TRBJ2-7, with D uncertain. Germline V CDR1 and CDR2: MNHEY, SVGAGI. Trimming cost V 2 bases and J 4 bases, with 9 bases left between them. This CDR3 spans 13 amino acids. The DNA of the CDR3 is TGTGCCAGCAGTTACGACAATAATTACGAGCAGTACTTC. It encodes CASSYDNNYEQYF.

This clone showed up just once. This chain joins TRBV6-5 and TRBJ2-7; the D is unclear. The CDR3 sequence is 14 residues long. V dropped 0 bases and J dropped 3 bases, with 9 bases sitting between them. CDR1 and CDR2 from the germline V gene are MNHEY and SVGAGI. The CDR3 sequence: CASSYSAGLYEQYF. CDR3 nucleotide sequence: TGTGCCAGCAGTTACTCGGCAGGTCTCTACGAGCAGTACTTC.

A few counts support this clone. The chain has TRBV7-7 and TRBJ2-2; 12 bases are a match to TRBD2. This CDR3 is 15 amino acids long. V gave up 4 bases and J gave up 8 bases; unmatched junction bases: 5. Germline loops: CDR1 SSHAT, CDR2 FNYEAQ (reference sequence). The DNA of the CDR3 is TGTGCCAGCAGCTCGAAGACTAGCGGGAGTGGGGAGCTGTTTTTT. Its translation: CASSSKTSGSGELFF.

The chain uses TRBV28 and TRBJ1-1; 9 positions agree with TRBD1. The V gene end was trimmed by 2 bases and the J gene end by 6 bases; junction bases not matched to a gene: 7. The CDR3 runs 15 residues. Per the germline V gene, CDR1 is MDHEN and CDR2 is SYDVKM. The CDR3 nucleotides are TGTGCCAGCAGTTTACCGGACAGGGGAGTCGCTGAAGCTTTCTTT. This translates into CASSLPDRGVAEAFF.

The V gene is TRBV12-3 or TRBV12-4, the J gene TRBJ1-5; D is undetermined. Trimming pared 0 bases from V and 7 bases from J, leaving 7 bases between. This CDR3 is built from 13 residues. The CDR3 DNA reads as TGTGCCAGCAGTTTAGCCAGGTCACAGCCCCAGCATTTT. Its protein product is CASSLARSQPQHF.

This clone was counted a few times. The rearrangement uses TRBV11-3 and TRBJ1-1; no firm D call. Trimming removed 3 bases from V and 5 bases from J, with 13 bases in between. Per germline, CDR1 SGHNT and CDR2 YENEEA. This CDR3 has 14 residues. The DNA for the CDR3 is TGTGCCAGCAGCTTGGGTCCAGTACAGACTGAAGCTTTCTTT. Protein: CASSLGPVQTEAFF.

DNA of the CDR3: TGTGCCAGCAGCCAATCCCTCGCGGGGGATACGCAGTATTTT. Its protein product is CASSQSLAGDTQYF. The chain uses TRBV3-1 (or the pseudogene TRBV3-2) and TRBJ2-3, with D perhaps TRBD2 (6 bases). The CDR3 contains 14 residues. Germline values: CDR1 LGHDT, CDR2 YNNKEL (reference sequence). Trimming left V 2 bases short and J 6 bases short, with 12 bases between.

J is TRBJ2-5 and V is TRBV20-1, with TRBD2 matching 8 bases. Germline assignment: CDR1 DFQATT and CDR2 SNEGSKA (reference sequence). This CDR3 is 11 amino acids long. V dropped 7 bases and J dropped 5; count of bases not matched to a gene: 3. The CDR3 protein is CSVTGGETQYF. DNA for the CDR3: TGCAGTGTCACGGGGGGGGAGACCCAGTACTTC.

This clone was recorded only once. The rearrangement joins TRBV11-2 to TRBJ1-6; D is uncertain. Germline lookup yields CDR1 SGHAT and CDR2 FQNNGV. CDR3 length: 13 amino acids. V dropped 5 bases and J dropped 7 bases, with 9 bases sitting between them. CDR3 nucleotides: TGTGCCAGCAGCCCCGGGGTCAATTCACCCCTCCACTTT. This translates into CASSPGVNSPLHF. The whole variable domain, remainder taken from reference TRBV11-2 and TRBJ1-6, is EAGVAQSPRYKIIEKRQSVAFWCNPISGHATLYWYQQILGQGPKLLIQFQNNGVVDDSQLPKDRFSAERLKGVDSTLKIQPAKLEDSAVYLCASSPGVNSPLHFGNGTRLTVT.

The rearrangement joins TRBV2 to TRBJ2-3; TRBD2 matches 14 bases. The V gene's germline CDR1 is SNHLY and CDR2 FYNNEI. The CDR3 sequence is 13 residues long. The V gene end was trimmed by 11 bases and the J gene end by 7 bases; junction bases not matched to a gene: 5. CDR3 sequence reads: CAGGLAGVNTQYF. CDR3 nucleotides: TGTGCCGGGGGACTAGCGGGAGTAAATACGCAGTATTTT.

This chain joins TRBV18 and TRBJ1-1; possibly TRBD1 for D (6 bases). This CDR3 has 17 residues. V lost 3 bases to trimming and J lost 0 bases, with 17 bases between them. Germline V gene data show CDR1 as KGHSH and CDR2 as LQKENI. The CDR3 sequence is CASSPRRDKVVNTEAFF. The CDR3, as DNA: TGTGCCAGCTCACCCCGACGGGACAAGGTGGTGAACACTGAAGCTTTCTTT.

The V and J genes are TRBV12-5 and TRBJ2-3, with 7 bases fitting TRBD2. The CDR3 loop spans 15 amino acids. Trimming at V came to 2 bases and at J to 8 bases, leaving 10 bases not matched to a gene. Germline-derived CDR1 and CDR2 are LGHNT and FRNRAP. This CDR3 reads CASGLTAGVLGTQYF. As DNA, the CDR3 is TGTGCTAGTGGTTTGACCGCGGGAGTACTGGGTACGCAGTATTTT.

The chain joins TRBV7-9 to TRBJ1-2, with TRBD1 as a possible D gene (5 bases). CDR1 is SEHNR, CDR2 FQNEAQ, per germline (reference sequence). Trimming removed 4 bases from V and 8 bases from J, with 11 bases in between. The CDR3 is made up of 12 amino acids. The CDR3: CASSSRTSGYTF. In DNA, the CDR3 is TGTGCCAGCAGCTCGAGGACATCCGGCTACACCTTC.

The chain is built from TRBV18 and TRBJ1-4; D is uncertain. This CDR3 is built from 14 residues. Looked up from germline, CDR1 is KGHSH and CDR2 is LQKENI. Trimming removed 0 bases from V and 6 bases from J, with 8 bases in between. The CDR3 spells CASSPPLADEKLFF. The CDR3 nucleotides read TGTGCCAGCTCACCACCCCTCGCAGATGAAAAACTGTTTTTT.